This entry features one T cell receptor beta chain sequence. This specimen belongs to a study of T cells in Graves' hyperthyroidism and ophthalmopathy. The investigators amplified TCR beta CDR3 regions from RNA transcripts. Carried out on the TCR CDR3, a first-round RT-PCR used the HTBI primer set. MiXCR, applied by TCRdb to the multiplex PCR reads, yields one record per CDR3 protein. The repertoire consists of 730,000 or so distinct CDR3 sequences, with roughly a sixth occurring once and the leading ten covering approximately 15%. Exclusions: uncontrolled infection, other autoimmune disease, pregnancy, lactation. The TCR was taken from a woman aged 45-60 years with Graves' hyperthyroidism that later progressed to Graves' ophthalmopathy. Input material: blood.

CDR3 sequence (DNA): TGTGCCAGTAGAGGCCTGCCCCAAGAGACCCAGTACTTC. It translates to CASRGLPQETQYF. V is TRBV19 and J is TRBJ2-5; no firm D call. Germline V gene data show CDR1 as LNHDA and CDR2 as SQIVND (reference sequence). This CDR3 is 13 amino acids long. V was pared by 6 bases and J by 1 base, with 9 bases between.